The 21 T cell receptor beta chains in this list originate from one sample, sequenced in a study of spatial heterogeneity in lung cancer. Study-level findings and limits: Counts of expanded intratumoral alpha and beta TCRs tracked tumor mutation counts.

For these TCRs, the target antigens are not known. TCRdb processed the 5' RACE reads anew with MiXCR; each CDR3 protein has one entry. The sample consists of 6,500 to 9,500 distinct CDR3 sequences, 4.5% to 6% of them appearing once. As for time point: sample taken at primary tumor resection. The source material was lung tumor tissue, sampled at surgery. These TCRs come from a male donor with early-stage non-small cell lung cancer.

This clonotype was counted many times. The chain has TRBV12-3 or TRBV12-4 and TRBJ2-5; 8 bases agree with TRBD2. The CDR3 length is 15 residues. V dropped 0 bases and J dropped 3; count of bases not matched to a gene: 3. The CDR3 loop is CASSLASGVKETQYF. In DNA form, the CDR3 reads TGTGCCAGCAGTTTAGCTAGCGGGGTAAAAGAGACCCAGTACTTC.

In this sample, this clonotype is medium-sized. CDR3: CASSLAPGAGELFF. The CDR3 nucleotides read TGCGCCAGCAGCTTGGCCCCTGGCGCCGGGGAGCTGTTTTTT. V usage is TRBV5-1 and J usage is TRBJ2-2; D remains unclear. CDR3 length: 14 amino acids. Between the trimmed V and J ends, which lost 0 bases and 6 bases, there was a span of 9 bases. Germline V gene lookup returns CDR1 SGHRS and CDR2 YFSETQ.

This clonotype was picked up many times. Written as DNA, the CDR3 is TGTGCCAGCAGTCTCACAGGGGGGTACAATGAGCAGTTCTTC. Translating it yields CASSLTGGYNEQFF. The chain carries TRBV12-3 or TRBV12-4 and TRBJ2-1; the match to TRBD1 covers 8 bases. This CDR3 spans 14 amino acids. V shed 5 bases and J 4 bases; nucleotides not matched to a gene: 4.

This clonotype was counted ten times or more. This chain links TRBV4-1 with TRBJ2-5, with 13 bases matching TRBD2. Trimming cost V 4 bases and J 5 bases; bases outside gene matches: 4. From germline, CDR1 is MGHRA and CDR2 YSYEKL. The CDR3 is 15 amino acids. CDR3 amino acids: CASSPGLAGDETQYF. CDR3 nucleotides: TGCGCCAGCAGCCCAGGACTAGCGGGAGATGAGACCCAGTACTTC.

By sample share, this clonotype is large (0.1 to 1%). The CDR3 here is CASKRGAGETQYF. CDR3 nucleotide sequence: TGTGCCAGCAAGCGGGGGGCCGGGGAGACCCAGTACTTC. The chain has TRBV2 and TRBJ2-5; 9 bases line up with TRBD2. V lost 7 bases and J lost 5; bases outside the gene matches: 5. Germline CDR1 reads SNHLY; CDR2 reads FYNNEI. The CDR3 covers 13 residues.

This clonotype came up many times. The genes are TRBV10-3 and TRBJ2-1; 15 nucleotides align to TRBD2. Germline trimming cut 1 base from V and 15 bases from J; bases unmatched to any gene: 7. The CDR3 length is 15 residues. The germline V gene encodes CDR1 ENHRY and CDR2 SYGVKD. In DNA form, the CDR3 reads TGTGCCATCAGTGAGTTCGAAGGACTAGCGGGAGGGCGGTTCTTC. Its translation: CAISEFEGLAGGRFF.

This clonotype has a count of ten or more. The rearrangement links TRBV6-5 to TRBJ2-7; maybe TRBD2 (6 bases). Looked up from germline, CDR1 is MNHEY and CDR2 is SVGAGI. Deletions cut 0 bases from V and 5 bases from J, with 14 bases between. CDR3 length: 15 amino acids. CDR3 bases: TGTGCCAGCAGTTACTCCTACTTCGGGGGAGACGAGCAGTACTTC. Encoded protein: CASSYSYFGGDEQYF.

The sample holds a few counts of this clonotype. The rearrangement links TRBV5-1 to TRBJ2-1; no definite D call. Trimming stripped 1 base from V and 0 bases from J, with 11 bases between. Germline loops: CDR1 SGHRS, CDR2 YFSETQ. This CDR3 contains 16 residues. The CDR3 region has the DNA TGCGCCAGCAGCTTGTTTTCCAGCCTCTCCTACAATGAGCAGTTCTTC. This sequence encodes CASSLFSSLSYNEQFF.

The table lists this clonotype with many counts. This sequence joins TRBV29-1 and TRBJ2-5; the match to TRBD1 covers 9 bases. This CDR3 spans 14 amino acids. J lost 1 base, V lost 3 bases, and 3 bases had no gene match. CDR1 is SQVTM, CDR2 ANQGSEA, per germline. CDR3 in amino acids: CSVDTTGGQETQYF. In DNA form, the CDR3 reads TGCAGCGTTGACACGACAGGGGGCCAAGAGACCCAGTACTTC. Full variable domain (missing parts from reference TRBV29-1 and TRBJ2-5): SAVISQKPSRDICQRGTSLTIQCQVDSQVTMMFWYRQQPGQSLTLIATANQGSEATYESGFVIDKFPISRPNLTFSTLTVSNMSPEDSSIYLCSVDTTGGQETQYFGPGTRLLVL.

This chain connects TRBV7-2 to TRBJ1-5, with no clear D. Germline-derived CDR1 and CDR2 are SGHTA and FQGNSA. V lost 5 bases and J lost 1, with 6 bases in between. CDR3 length: 13 residues. CDR3 bases: TGTGCCAGCAGCCCGGACAGCAATCAGCCCCAGCATTTT. It yields the protein CASSPDSNQPQHF.

Only a few counts were recorded for this clonotype. The chain links TRBV6-4 to TRBJ1-2, with a weak D call TRBD1 (6 bases). CDR3 length: 13 residues. Germline values: CDR1 MRHNA, CDR2 SNTAGT. V was shortened by 3 bases and J by 7 bases, with 12 bases between the two germline ends. As DNA, the CDR3 is TGTGCCAGCAGTGAATCTGGACAGTTTGGCTACACCTTC. It codes for CASSESGQFGYTF.

This clonotype was recorded at least ten times. This chain uses TRBV20-1 with TRBJ1-2; 7 bases align to TRBD1. Losses at the gene ends were 3 bases for V and 8 bases for J; bases not matched to a gene: 3. Germline V lookup: CDR1 DFQATT, CDR2 SNEGSKA (reference sequence). The CDR3 has 11 amino acids. The CDR3 region is CSARTGRGYTF. CDR3 coding DNA: TGCAGTGCTAGGACAGGGAGAGGCTACACCTTC.

The genes are TRBV9 and TRBJ2-1, with 10 bases fitting TRBD2. The CDR3 runs 15 residues. The J segment lost 9 bases and the V segment lost 0 bases, leaving 6 bases of the junction unmatched. CDR1 and CDR2 from the germline V gene are SGDLS and YYNGEE. CDR3 loop: CASSVDIAGGVEQFF. In DNA, the CDR3 is TGTGCCAGCAGCGTAGATATAGCGGGGGGTGTTGAGCAGTTCTTC.

The chain uses TRBV6-5 and TRBJ1-4, with TRBD1 matching 11 bases. After removal of 1 base from V and 7 bases from J, the junction contained 5 bases not matched to a gene. The CDR3 sequence is 16 residues long. Germline CDR1 is MNHEY and CDR2 is SVGAGI. For the CDR3, the DNA is TGTGCCAGCAGTTACTTGGCCGGGACAGGGGGTGAAAAACTGTTTTTT. Protein product: CASSYLAGTGGEKLFF.

This clonotype was seen just once. The V call is TRBV5-1, the J call TRBJ2-1; TRBD2 agrees at 7 bases. The CDR3 sequence is 14 residues long. J gave up 3 bases and V 4 bases, and 4 bases lay outside the gene matches. Germline V lookup: CDR1 SGHRS, CDR2 YFSETQ. CDR3: CASSGGLDYNEQFF. The CDR3 coding sequence is TGCGCCAGCAGCGGCGGACTAGACTACAATGAGCAGTTCTTC.

At least ten counts were recorded for this clonotype. The genes are TRBV5-1 and TRBJ2-1; D unclear. The CDR3 covers 11 residues. Trimming pared 4 bases from V and 7 bases from J, leaving 6 bases between. The germline CDR1 and CDR2 sequences are SGHRS and YFSETQ. CDR3: CASSTPNEQFF. DNA for the CDR3: TGCGCCAGCAGCACCCCTAATGAGCAGTTCTTC.

This clonotype was detected ten times or more. V gene TRBV7-9 combines with J gene TRBJ2-5; D not resolved. CDR1 and CDR2 from the germline V gene are SEHNR and FQNEAQ (reference sequence). With 5 bases removed from V and 4 bases from J, the gap between germline ends came to 8 bases. The CDR3 has 12 amino acids. The DNA of the CDR3 is TGTGCCAGCAGCCGTGGATTAGAGACCCAGTACTTC. This gives the protein CASSRGLETQYF.

This clonotype showed up many times. The chain has TRBV5-6 and TRBJ2-5; D may match TRBD1 or TRBD2 (5 bases each). Per germline, CDR1 SGHDT and CDR2 YYEEEE. Trimming removed 4 bases at V and 1 base at J, with 11 bases between. This CDR3 contains 14 residues. The CDR3 DNA reads TGTGCCAGCAGCGGGACCAAGGGCCAAGAGACCCAGTACTTC. Residues: CASSGTKGQETQYF. Based on the CDR3 plus reference TRBV5-6 and TRBJ2-5, the full variable domain is DAGVTQSPTHLIKTRGQQVTLRCSPKSGHDTVSWYQQALGQGPQFIFQYYEEEERQRGNFPDRFSGHQFPNYSSELNVNALLLGDSALYLCASSGTKGQETQYFGPGTRLLVL.

This clonotype was observed many times. V gene TRBV11-3 combines with J gene TRBJ2-1; D uncertain. V lost 2 bases and J 8 bases, leaving 19 bases between the germline ends. CDR1 and CDR2 from the germline V gene are SGHNT and YENEEA. CDR3 size: 16 residues. CDR3 nucleotides: TGTGCCAGCAGCTTAACTACCGTATCAACCACCTATGAGCAGTTCTTC. Its translation: CASSLTTVSTTYEQFF.

This clonotype was found a few times. J is TRBJ1-2 and V is TRBV28; TRBD1 matches 8 bases. This CDR3 has 14 residues. CDR1 and CDR2 (germline): MDHEN, SYDVKM. Losses at the gene ends were 6 bases for V and 7 bases for J; bases not matched to a gene: 10. This CDR3 reads CASRPQGAPGGYTF. The CDR3 DNA reads TGTGCCAGCAGGCCTCAGGGGGCACCAGGTGGCTACACCTTC.

Within the sample, this clonotype is medium-sized. The J gene is TRBJ1-1, the V gene TRBV20-1; D gene uncertain. Germline V gene lookup returns CDR1 DFQATT and CDR2 SNEGSKA (reference sequence). The CDR3 is 13 amino acids. Trimming shortened V by 5 bases and J by 4 bases, and 14 bases separated the two germline ends. CDR3 region: CSAVTPLGTEAFF. In DNA, the CDR3 is TGCAGTGCTGTGACGCCTCTGGGCACTGAAGCTTTCTTT.